This section outlines one T cell receptor (beta chain) sequence together with its context. The CDR3 totals 15 residues. V was clipped by 2 bases and J by 4 bases, with 15 bases between them. CDR1 is SGHTA and CDR2 is FQGNSA in the germline V gene. Time point noted: newly diagnosed GD, antithyroid drugs for less than 3 months. From RNA extracted from PBMCs, the TCR library was made. The authors built TCR beta libraries using iRepertoire HTBI primers and Arm-PCR of CDR3 regions. TCRdb reprocessed the multiplex PCR reads via MiXCR and lists one record per CDR3 protein. The sample yields 680,000 or so distinct CDR3 sequences, less than 20% seen once. This specimen comes from a study of regulatory T cells in long-lasting Graves disease. These records were also assigned to another study, of T cells in Graves' hyperthyroidism and ophthalmopathy. That report adds: An initial round of RT-PCR targeting the TCR CDR3 relied on the HTBI primer set. Clonotypes that were expanded in thyroid above 0.001 mostly appeared in blood too.

This sequence was found in a woman aged 25 to 39 with Graves disease. The sequencing here drew on peripheral blood mononuclear cells (PBMCs), taken at new diagnosis, from a patient treated with antithyroid drugs. The genes are TRBV7-2 and TRBJ2-7, with a possible D match to TRBD2 (6 bases). The chain's CDR3 is CASSLMPGERYEQYF. CDR3 nucleotide sequence: TGTGCCAGCAGCTTAATGCCGGGAGAACGTTACGAGCAGTACTTC.